This paragraph reports one TCR beta chain. Antigen unknown. The data originate from a study of T cell therapy after organ transplantation. Study summary: Therapy products were autologous CMV-specific T cells, peptide-expanded for approximately 2 weeks.

Time point described: 20-29 weeks after completion of therapy. Sequencing used immunoSEQ multiplex PCR; TCRdb keeps in-frame clones, though not all of them. The table records about 20,000 clones, about 83% of them present only once. V gave up 1 base and J gave up 1 base, with 7 bases separating them. The germline gives CDR1 LNHDA, CDR2 SQIVND (reference sequence). This CDR3 is built from 14 residues. The chain recombines TRBV19 with TRBJ1-1; D is perhaps TRBD1 (6 bases). The starting material was CD8+ T cells from blood, obtained after autologous CMV-specific T cell therapy. The TCR sequence derives from a human patient who had received a solid organ transplant and had CMV disease. Part of the T cells may come from the graft donor. Here the CDR3 DNA reads TGTGCCAGTAGTATAGGGGGGGCGAACACTGAAGCTTTCTTT. Its translation: CASSIGGANTEAFF.